This is a list of T cell receptor beta chains from one sample in a study of cytomegalovirus exposure and HLA in healthy donors. Assay: immunoSEQ multiplex PCR; the TCRdb copy retains only in-frame clones and omits some. The data hold under 100,000 clones, with approximately 80% observed a single time. Sequences were obtained from PBMCs. These receptors originate from a woman aged 70-85 years in good health and CMV-seropositive. Both conserved end residues are part of each CDR3. A D gene is named only where the DNA matches it firmly. Expanded clones are given a class, and other clones once, few, many or no size at all.

>NA|NA|TRBV13|TRBJ2-3
CASSLTGFNTQYF
TGTGCCAGCAGCCTTACAGGGTTTAATACGCAGTATTTT
>NA|few|TRBV19|TRBJ1-4
CASRRSEGGEKLFF
TGTGCCAGTCGCCGATCTGAGGGAGGAGAAAAACTGTTTTTT
>TRBD2|NA|TRBV6-1|TRBJ2-7
CASSVGTSGTYEQYF
TGTGCCAGCAGTGTCGGTACTAGCGGGACCTACGAGCAGTACTTC
>NA|NA|TRBV18|TRBJ2-1
CASSPPTGEQFF
TGTGCCAGCTCACCACCGACTGGCGAGCAGTTCTTC
>NA|NA|TRBV27|TRBJ1-1
CASSLLAGKSTEAFF
TGTGCCAGCAGTTTATTGGCAGGGAAGAGCACTGAAGCTTTCTTT
>TRBD1|NA|TRBV5-1|TRBJ2-7
CASSWTGGASNEQYF
TGCGCCAGCAGCTGGACAGGGGGCGCCTCTAACGAGCAGTACTTC
>NA|NA|TRBV5-6|TRBJ1-2
CASRRRDGYTF
TGTGCCAGCAGGCGCAGGGATGGCTACACCTTC
>TRBD1|NA|TRBV23-1|TRBJ2-7
CASSQTMLTGGQSYEQYF
TGCGCCAGCAGTCAAACGATGCTGACAGGGGGCCAATCTTACGAGCAGTACTTC
>TRBD2|few|TRBV7-6|TRBJ2-1
CASSLRRLAGDPHNEQFF
TGTGCCAGCAGCTTGAGACGGCTAGCGGGAGATCCCCACAATGAGCAGTTCTTC
>TRBD1|NA|TRBV19|TRBJ2-3
CASSRQGDADTQYF
TGTGCCAGTAGTAGACAGGGAGACGCAGATACGCAGTATTTT
>NA|NA|TRBV4-3|TRBJ2-6
CASSFQGSGANVLTF
TGCGCCAGCAGCTTCCAGGGGTCAGGGGCCAACGTCCTGACTTTC
>NA|NA|TRBV4-2|TRBJ1-6
CASSQGAGESSPLHF
TGTGCCAGCAGCCAGGGGGCGGGTGAGAGTTCACCCCTCCACTTT
>NA|medium-sized|TRBV18|TRBJ2-7
CASSPEYRVPYEQYF
TGTGCCAGCTCACCAGAATATCGGGTACCCTACGAGCAGTACTTC
>NA|once|TRBV4-3|TRBJ2-7
CASSQEGTRFYEQYF
TGCGCCAGCAGCCAAGAAGGGACAAGGTTCTACGAGCAGTACTTC
>TRBD2|NA|TRBV4-2|TRBJ2-1
CASSQIAGDNEQFF
TGTGCCAGCAGCCAAATAGCGGGAGATAATGAGCAGTTCTTC
>NA|NA|TRBV18|TRBJ1-4
CASSGARANEKLFF
TGTGCCAGCTCTGGGGCCAGGGCGAATGAAAAACTGTTTTTT
>NA|NA|TRBV7-8|TRBJ1-2
CASSSQGLANYGYTF
TGTGCCAGCAGCTCACAGGGCCTAGCTAACTATGGCTACACCTTC
>NA|NA|TRBV7-2|TRBJ2-7
CASSPDRFSYEQYF
TGTGCCAGCAGCCCTGACAGGTTCTCCTACGAGCAGTACTTC
>NA|NA|TRBV7-2|TRBJ2-1
CASSYGGQWQFF
TGTGCCAGCAGCTACGGCGGGCAATGGCAGTTCTTC
>TRBD1|NA|TRBV7-9|TRBJ1-2
CASSAGTGGNYGYTF
TGTGCCAGCAGCGCAGGGACAGGGGGTAACTATGGCTACACCTTC
>TRBD1|NA|TRBV18|TRBJ1-2
CASSPGQTKIWDSDGYTF
TGTGCCAGCTCACCGGGACAGACAAAGATTTGGGATTCGGATGGCTACACCTTC
>TRBD2|NA|TRBV5-1|TRBJ2-3
CASSLGLAESTDTQYF
TGCGCCAGCAGCTTGGGACTAGCGGAGAGCACAGATACGCAGTATTTT